This entry lists 32 T cell receptor beta chains sequenced from one sample in a study of blood T cell repertoires in COVID-19. The method was immunoSEQ multiplex PCR; TCRdb's version includes in-frame clones alone and lacks a portion of them. The table lists around 130,000 clones, 75% to 90% of them singletons. Sequencing was carried out using peripheral blood. The receptors here all came from a man aged 65 to 85 with active or convalescent COVID-19.

The chain has TRBV3-1 (or the pseudogene TRBV3-2) and TRBJ2-7; 8 positions agree with TRBD2. Looked up from germline, CDR1 is LGHDT and CDR2 is YNNKEL (reference sequence). V lost 3 bases and J lost 2; bases outside the gene matches: 6. There are 15 residues in the CDR3. CDR3 nucleotide sequence: TGTGCCAGCAGCCAGCCGGGACTAGTACCCTACGAGCAGTACTTC. As protein: CASSQPGLVPYEQYF.

Comment on this clone: The germline gene is not matched at one end of the junction; a read error may be the cause. The J gene is TRBJ2-1, the V gene TRBV2, with 9 nucleotides matching TRBD1. Germline assignment: CDR1 SNHLY and CDR2 FYNNEI. The CDR3 spans 14 residues. The CDR3 loop reads CASSPRDREGGMLF. CDR3 DNA: TGTGCCAGCAGCCCCCGGGACAGGGAAGGAGGAATGCTCTTC.

The chain employs TRBV18 and TRBJ2-5; TRBD1 aligns across 7 bases. Looked up from germline, CDR1 is KGHSH and CDR2 is LQKENI. V lost 5 bases, J lost 2 bases, and 11 bases stayed unmatched. CDR3 size: 16 residues. CDR3 nucleotide sequence: TGTGCCAGCTCAACAATGATCGGGACAGAACAAGAGACCCAGTACTTC. Protein product: CASSTMIGTEQETQYF.

This chain's CDR3 is CASSLLTNTYEQYF. The CDR3 DNA is TGTGCCAGCAGTCTACTGACAAATACCTACGAGCAGTACTTC. This chain connects TRBV6-5 to TRBJ2-7; the D is unclear. Looked up from germline, CDR1 is MNHEY and CDR2 is SVGAGI. This CDR3 has 14 residues. Trimming took off 5 bases at V and 2 bases at J, with 13 bases between the two ends.

The chain joins TRBV5-1 to TRBJ2-7, with D possibly TRBD1 on 5 matching bases. V lost 0 bases, J lost 3 bases, and 13 bases lay in between. CDR1 SGHRS and CDR2 YFSETQ come from the germline V gene. The CDR3 loop spans 15 amino acids. The CDR3, as DNA: TGCGCCAGCAGCTTGGATGTTGGACAAGGCTACGAGCAGTACTTC. Translating gives CASSLDVGQGYEQYF.

This chain links TRBV5-1 with TRBJ2-1; D uncertain. In germline, CDR1 is SGHRS, CDR2 YFSETQ. V shed 0 bases and J shed 9 bases, with 16 bases lying between them. This CDR3 has 15 residues. This CDR3 reads CASSLGQHSLAEQFF. DNA of the CDR3: TGCGCCAGCAGCTTGGGCCAGCATAGCTTGGCTGAGCAGTTCTTC.

The CDR3 DNA is TGCAGTGCTAGTAAAGCGGTCTCCTACGAGCAGTACTTC. Amino acid sequence: CSASKAVSYEQYF. This chain links TRBV20-1 with TRBJ2-7; perhaps TRBD2 as D (5 bases). The CDR3 is made up of 13 amino acids. V lost 3 bases and J lost 0, with 9 bases in between. CDR1 and CDR2 from the germline V gene are DFQATT and SNEGSKA (reference sequence).

In its sample, this clone was seen once. J is TRBJ2-3 and V is TRBV24-1; 16 nucleotides align to TRBD2. V lost 3 bases to trimming and J lost 5 bases; unmatched junction nucleotides: 7. This CDR3 has 18 amino acids. Germline assignment: CDR1 KGHDR and CDR2 SFDVKD. CDR3 loop: CATSDRGLAGGPIDTQYF. The DNA for the CDR3 is TGTGCCACCAGTGATAGGGGACTAGCGGGAGGGCCGATAGATACGCAGTATTTT.

The chain uses TRBV18 and TRBJ2-7; 10 nucleotides line up with TRBD1. Trimming cost V 3 bases and J 5 bases; bases outside gene matches: 4. The CDR3 loop spans 14 amino acids. The germline V gene encodes CDR1 KGHSH and CDR2 LQKENI. The CDR3 coding sequence is TGTGCCAGCTCACCGGGACAGGGGCGTAACGAGCAGTACTTC. It yields the protein CASSPGQGRNEQYF.

The chain couples TRBV5-1 to TRBJ2-3, with 9 bases aligning to TRBD1. The J segment lost 5 bases and the V segment lost 3 bases, leaving 10 bases of the junction unmatched. This CDR3 has 16 amino acids. The germline gives CDR1 SGHRS, CDR2 YFSETQ. CDR3 amino acids: CASSWAGTGKQDTQYF. CDR3 bases: TGCGCCAGCAGCTGGGCCGGGACAGGGAAACAAGATACGCAGTATTTT. Full variable domain (outside the CDR3, taken from reference TRBV5-1 and TRBJ2-3): KAGVTQTPRYLIKTRGQQVTLSCSPISGHRSVSWYQQTPGQGLQFLFEYFSETQRNKGNFPGRFSGRQFSNSRSEMNVSTLELGDSALYLCASSWAGTGKQDTQYFGPGTRLTVL.

The chain links TRBV19 to TRBJ2-3; 9 bases map to TRBD1. CDR3 length: 15 amino acids. CDR1 and CDR2 (germline): LNHDA, SQIVND (reference sequence). V shed 5 bases and J 3 bases; nucleotides not matched to a gene: 6. DNA for the CDR3: TGTGCCAGTAGTCCGCCGGACAGGGGTACAGATACGCAGTATTTT. Encoded protein: CASSPPDRGTDTQYF.

The rearrangement links TRBV6-5 to TRBJ1-1; D uncertain. Germline V gene sequence: CDR1 MNHEY, CDR2 SVGAGI. This CDR3 comprises 13 residues. V shed 7 bases and J shed 9 bases, with 18 bases lying between them. This CDR3 reads CASTSPGGVKAFF. The CDR3, as DNA: TGTGCCAGCACCAGCCCGGGCGGGGTTAAAGCTTTCTTT.

V gene TRBV18 combines with J gene TRBJ2-2; possible D gene TRBD2, 6 bases. Germline values: CDR1 KGHSH, CDR2 LQKENI. CDR3 size: 19 residues. Trimming took off 2 bases at V and 3 bases at J, with 22 bases between the two ends. CDR3 DNA: TGTGCCAGCTCACCAATTCTAGCGACGGGCACTGCCGACACCGGGGAGCTGTTTTTT. This sequence encodes CASSPILATGTADTGELFF. Complete variable domain (other parts from reference TRBV18 and TRBJ2-2): NAGVMQNPRHLVRRRGQEARLRCSPMKGHSHVYWYRQLPEEGLKFMVYLQKENIIDESGMPKERFSAEFPKEGPSILRIQQVVRGDSAAYFCASSPILATGTADTGELFFGEGSRLTVL.

This rearrangement joins TRBV7-6 to TRBJ2-7, with 7 bases matching TRBD1. Germline V gene sequence: CDR1 SGHVS, CDR2 FNYEAQ. V shed 2 bases and J 1 base; nucleotides not matched to a gene: 11. The CDR3 extends over 17 amino acids. CDR3 DNA: TGTGCCAGCAGCTTAACCATTTACAGGGGAGAGTCCTACGAGCAGTACTTC. This translates into CASSLTIYRGESYEQYF.

CDR3 in DNA: TGTGCCAGCAGCGTAGGGGGCGCTGGGAACACTGAAGCTTTCTTT. The encoded protein is CASSVGGAGNTEAFF. The V call is TRBV9, the J call TRBJ1-1, with a possible D match to TRBD1 (5 bases). Germline V CDR1 and CDR2: SGDLS, YYNGEE. This CDR3 spans 15 amino acids. Trimming removed 0 bases at V and 1 base at J, with 10 bases between.

The chain employs TRBV27 and TRBJ2-2; 8 bases match TRBD1. CDR1 is MNHEY and CDR2 is SMNVEV in the germline V gene (reference sequence). Unmatched junction bases numbered 3, after V lost 5 bases and J lost 1 base. The length of the CDR3 is 15 residues. CDR3 sequence reads: CASSRDRGNTGELFF. As DNA, the CDR3 is TGTGCCAGCAGTCGCGACAGGGGGAACACCGGGGAGCTGTTTTTT.

This clone has just one count. The rearrangement links TRBV4-1 to TRBJ2-7, with 11 nucleotides matching TRBD2. This CDR3 spans 17 amino acids. V dropped 4 bases and J dropped 0; count of bases not matched to a gene: 8. CDR1 is MGHRA, CDR2 YSYEKL, per germline. The CDR3 protein is CASSLVPGLADSYEQYF. DNA for the CDR3: TGCGCCAGCAGCCTAGTTCCGGGACTAGCGGACTCCTACGAGCAGTACTTC.

Only one count was recorded for this clone. The chain links TRBV5-1 to TRBJ2-5; D is ambiguous. The CDR3 has 15 residues. The V and J ends lost 0 bases and 1 base respectively, with 10 bases between them. Germline assignment: CDR1 SGHRS and CDR2 YFSETQ. The CDR3 DNA reads as TGCGCCAGCAGCTTGGATTTGAACAGCCAAGAGACCCAGTACTTC. It is translated as CASSLDLNSQETQYF.

The chain joins TRBV28 to TRBJ2-7; 10 nucleotides match TRBD2. This CDR3 comprises 14 residues. Trimming removed 6 bases from V and 2 bases from J; junction bases left unmatched: 4. Germline V CDR1 and CDR2: MDHEN, SYDVKM. CDR3 in amino acids: CASRGTSAAYEQYF. Written as DNA, the CDR3 is TGTGCCAGCAGGGGGACTAGCGCTGCCTACGAGCAGTACTTC.

The chain combines TRBV28 with TRBJ1-1; no firm D call. The CDR3 runs 14 residues. Germline V gene lookup returns CDR1 MDHEN and CDR2 SYDVKM. Trimming took off 2 bases at V and 1 base at J, with 8 bases between the two ends. The CDR3 nucleotides read TGTGCCAGCAGTTTAGGGCTCCCGAACACTGAAGCTTTCTTT. Residues: CASSLGLPNTEAFF.

The chain links TRBV5-1 to TRBJ2-5, with TRBD2 identical over 11 bases. The CDR3 contains 14 residues. Trimming took 3 bases from V and 5 from J; bases not matched to a gene: 3. The germline V gene encodes CDR1 SGHRS and CDR2 YFSETQ. The CDR3 DNA reads TGCGCCAGCAGCTCACTAGCGGGAGCGGAGACCCAGTACTTC. Protein product: CASSSLAGAETQYF.

The chain employs TRBV11-3 and TRBJ1-1, with D possibly being TRBD1 (6 bases). This CDR3 spans 13 amino acids. CDR1 is SGHNT, CDR2 YENEEA, per germline. V gave up 4 bases and J gave up 3 bases, with 9 bases separating them. CDR3: CASSSTGYTEAFF. CDR3 nucleotides: TGTGCCAGCAGCTCAACAGGGTACACTGAAGCTTTCTTT.

The chain couples TRBV6-4 to TRBJ1-3; TRBD1 is a possible D gene (6 bases). V lost 2 bases, J lost 4 bases, and 9 bases lay in between. This CDR3 comprises 14 residues. Germline V gene lookup returns CDR1 MRHNA and CDR2 SNTAGT. CDR3 coding DNA: TGTGCCAGCAGTGACAGGGGGGGAGGAAACACCATATATTTT. Protein: CASSDRGGGNTIYF.

A few counts support this clone. This chain links TRBV29-1 with TRBJ2-3; 8 bases are a match to TRBD1. Per germline, CDR1 SQVTM and CDR2 ANQGSEA. Trimming took 3 bases from V and 4 from J; bases not matched to a gene: 3. The CDR3 covers 13 residues. The CDR3 DNA follows: TGCAGCGTTGAGACAGGGGAGGCAGATACGCAGTATTTT. It yields the protein CSVETGEADTQYF.

This clone has a single count. The chain carries TRBV6-6 and TRBJ1-5; D is uncertain. The V gene lost 6 bases and the J gene lost 1 base, with 16 bases spanning the gap. The CDR3 runs to 16 residues. Germline lookup yields CDR1 MNHNY and CDR2 SVGAGI (reference sequence). CDR3 protein: CASSSDPSGSNQPQHF. The DNA of the CDR3 is TGTGCCAGCAGCTCCGACCCGTCCGGGAGCAATCAGCCCCAGCATTTT.

This clone appeared a single time. In DNA, the CDR3 is TGTGCCAGCAGTTACTCGACAGGGTCTGGGGCCAACGTCCTGACTTTC. It codes for CASSYSTGSGANVLTF. This chain joins TRBV6-5 and TRBJ2-6, with 7 bases aligning to TRBD1. The CDR3 totals 16 residues. Germline V gene sequence: CDR1 MNHEY, CDR2 SVGAGI. V was pared by 0 bases and J by 1 base, with 0 bases of the junction left unmatched.

The rearrangement uses TRBV4-2 and TRBJ2-2; TRBD2 aligns across 7 bases. The CDR3 spans 17 residues. The junction had 8 bases not matched to a gene; V was cut back by 1 base and J by 3 bases. The germline gives CDR1 LGHNA, CDR2 YNFKEQ. CDR3 DNA: TGTGCCAGCAGCCAAGGTGGCGGGAGTCAAGACACCGGGGAGCTGTTTTTT. This gives the protein CASSQGGGSQDTGELFF.

J is TRBJ2-3 and V is TRBV24-1; 8 bases agree with TRBD1. The CDR3 sequence is 14 residues long. J lost 6 bases, V lost 8 bases, and 9 bases had no gene match. Germline values: CDR1 KGHDR, CDR2 SFDVKD. CDR3 coding DNA: TGTGCCACCAAGCGGACAGGGTTAGCGGATACGCAGTATTTT. It specifies CATKRTGLADTQYF.

Only one count was recorded for this clone. The chain carries TRBV5-1 and TRBJ1-1; 7 bases are a match to TRBD1. J lost 5 bases, V lost 1 base, and 5 bases had no gene match. Germline values: CDR1 SGHRS, CDR2 YFSETQ. The CDR3 has 14 residues. DNA for the CDR3: TGCGCCAGCAGCTTGTCGACAGGGATGACTGAAGCTTTCTTT. This encodes CASSLSTGMTEAFF.

The chain joins TRBV11-3 to TRBJ2-7; TRBD2 agrees at 7 bases. Looked up from germline, CDR1 is SGHNT and CDR2 is YENEEA. J was trimmed by 9 bases and V by 5 bases; bases with no gene match: 7. The CDR3 spans 12 residues. As DNA, the CDR3 is TGTGCCAGCAGCCTGTCTAGCGGTGGGCAGTACTTC. It translates to CASSLSSGGQYF.

The CDR3 sequence: CASSLAGIPGELFF. The DNA of the CDR3 is TGTGCCAGCAGCTTGGCGGGGATTCCCGGGGAGCTGTTTTTT. The V call is TRBV11-1, the J call TRBJ2-2; tentative D call: TRBD2 (6 bases). The V end was cut by 3 bases, the J end by 6 bases, with 11 bases between. There are 14 residues in the CDR3. Germline V gene sequence: CDR1 SGHAT, CDR2 FQDESV (reference sequence).

This clone was counted a single time. This chain uses TRBV6-5 with TRBJ2-1, with 10 bases matching TRBD2. The length of the CDR3 is 13 residues. V lost 6 bases, J lost 6 bases, and 2 bases stayed unmatched. Germline V gene data show CDR1 as MNHEY and CDR2 as SVGAGI. Written as DNA, the CDR3 is TGTGCCAGCAGGACTAGCGGGCTCAATGAGCAGTTCTTC. It yields the protein CASRTSGLNEQFF.